This TCR beta chain comes out of a study of tumor-infiltrating lymphocytes in primary liver carcinoma (dated by TCRdb to 2016 to 2017). In terms of the full investigation: Between late 2015 and March 2016, a few patients in China with histopathologically diagnosed primary liver carcinoma had surgical resection. Reproducibility between technical replicate repertoires was high, with correlation coefficients above 0.95 and mean shared-clone rates about 0.89. Of the five patients (three men and two women, aged 30 to 69 years), four had hepatocellular carcinoma and one had combined HCC and intrahepatic cholangiocarcinoma. Roughly 3.65 to 7.13 million productive TCRbeta reads were obtained per sample, and no significant difference in read depth was found between tissue types. TCRbeta repertoire sequencing covered about 35 specimens from 5 patients: approximately 25 tumor regions, 5 adjacent noncancerous liver tissues and 5 peripheral blood samples. TCRbeta repertoire sequencing, expression microarrays and whole-exome sequencing were combined in the study across five regions of each liver tumor, with adjacent normal tissue and blood also included. The five patients had tumors of stage T1-T3 N0M0, with maximum diameters ranging from 4.2 to 10 cm.

Cut back by 3 bases and 10 bases, the V and J ends lie 1 base apart. The germline V gene encodes CDR1 SQVTM and CDR2 ANQGSEA. With termini counted, the CDR3 has 9 amino acids. Left in the record is the CDR3 DNA by itself, 27 bases read in frame from the first base. Blood RNA was extracted from unsorted whole blood using TRIzol reagent, and germline DNA was obtained with the DNeasy Blood & Tissue kit. At the time of sampling, the patients were treatment-naive and had chronic HBV infection. Before surgery, 3.5 to 4 milliliters of peripheral blood were drawn into K2EDTA tubes. The study at large found these results: Only the TCR beta chain was sequenced, so true repertoire diversity is likely underestimated because unpaired alpha chains were not captured. Pairs of tumor regions showed greater repertoire overlap (mean about 35%) than tumor-adjacent pairs (approximately 17%) or tumor-blood pairs (around 15%), which is consistent with antigen-driven expansion. A significantly larger repertoire fraction was made up by the top 250 clones in tumors than in blood (p = 0.039). Only four or five patients were included in the study, and the authors note that the findings should be validated in a larger study. Bulk unsorted samples precluded comparing CD4+ and CD8+ T cell repertoires.

A constant-region primer and ProtoScript II reverse transcriptase were used to reverse-transcribe TCRbeta-specific cDNA from around 530 ng total RNA. Three nested multiplex PCR rounds, following a slightly modified ARM-PCR procedure, were used to build the TCRbeta libraries. Each of the first two PCR rounds ran for about 10 cycles and used multiplex TRBV1-TRBV30 forward primers together with a Cbeta reverse primer. Sample barcodes and Illumina adapters were attached in a final 25-cycle PCR using Deep VentR polymerase. Before sequencing, amplicons of 200-500 bp were gel-purified using a QIAquick gel extraction kit. The TCRbeta amplicons were sequenced with 250-bp paired-end reads on an Illumina HiSeq 2500. For the original study's pipeline: Trimmomatic v0.33 was used to quality-trim the reads, and FLASH v1.2.11 was used to merge paired reads so that full CDR3 sequences could be recovered. V, D and J germline segments were assigned to the rearranged TCRbeta sequences using MiGEC v1.2.1b. Clonotype statistics, along with Shannon-Wiener diversity indices, were calculated using VDJtools v1.0.0. Except for diversity analysis, only each sample's 250 most abundant clonotypes were used in subsequent analyses to reduce sampling bias. TCRdb applied fastp at Q25 and MiXCR to the public reads, then kept only in-frame beta chains. Entries that share a CDR3 protein sequence are merged under the most common genes and DNA. The V and J calls and clone size are TCRdb's, not the authors'. The sample table lists hundreds of thousands of distinct CDR3 sequences, roughly 60% of them with a count of one. The biggest ten clones account for around 15% of the sample.

Details on this clonotype: What antigen it recognizes has not been identified. The missing conserved phenylalanine or tryptophan at the end of this CDR3 makes a read error likely.

This TCR came from a woman in her twenties or thirties with primary liver carcinoma and hepatitis B virus infection. This receptor chain uses TRBV29-1 and TRBJ1-6, with the D segment identity uncertain. Specimen: peripheral blood. The CDR3 has the sequence CSVESPLHL. The bases read TGCAGCGTTGAGTCACCCCTCCACCTT.